The next 13 T cell receptor beta chains were all read from a single sample in a study of shared clonotypes between healthy human individuals. Measured with immunoSEQ multiplex PCR; TCRdb has only the in-frame clones, and not every one. The sample has around 580,000 clones; roughly 98% are singletons. Naive CD8 cells, CD45RO-negative and positively selected for CCR7, excluded terminally differentiated effector memory CD45RA+ cells. The sequenced sample was naive CD8+ T cells sorted from blood. All receptors come from a young man in good health.

The CDR3 sequence is CATSTPTISYEQYF. The DNA for the CDR3 is TGTGCCACCAGCACCCCGACGATCTCCTACGAGCAGTACTTC. The rearrangement uses TRBV15 and TRBJ2-7; no clear D gene. The ends were cut back, 4 bases at V and 0 bases at J, with 10 bases in the middle. Germline CDR1 and CDR2: LNHNV and YYDKDF (reference sequence). The CDR3 has 14 residues.

The gene calls are TRBV5-1 and TRBJ2-1; D unresolved. Per the germline V gene, CDR1 is SGHRS and CDR2 is YFSETQ. V lost 7 bases and J lost 7, with 6 bases in between. The length of the CDR3 is 10 residues. CDR3 sequence: CASPLNEQFF. In nucleotides, the CDR3 is TGCGCCAGCCCACTGAATGAGCAGTTCTTC. Drawing the rest from reference TRBV5-1 and TRBJ2-1, the complete variable domain is KAGVTQTPRYLIKTRGQQVTLSCSPISGHRSVSWYQQTPGQGLQFLFEYFSETQRNKGNFPGRFSGRQFSNSRSEMNVSTLELGDSALYLCASPLNEQFFGPGTRLTVL.

The V and J genes are TRBV27 and TRBJ2-3; D uncertain. The CDR3 has 13 amino acids. The germline V and J ends were trimmed by 6 bases and 6 bases, with 13 bases remaining between them. The V gene's germline CDR1 is MNHEY and CDR2 SMNVEV (reference sequence). CDR3 protein: CASSQNPSDTQYF. In DNA, the CDR3 is TGTGCCAGCAGCCAAAACCCTTCTGATACGCAGTATTTT.

The chain recombines TRBV7-8 with TRBJ2-7, with 8 bases lining up with TRBD2. The CDR3 sequence is 14 residues long. Germline V CDR1 and CDR2: SGHVS, FQNEAQ. V shed 3 bases, J shed 2 bases, and the junction held 3 bases outside the gene matches. For the CDR3, the DNA is TGTGCCAGCAGCTTTAAGGGACTAGCCTACGAGCAGTACTTC. This sequence encodes CASSFKGLAYEQYF.

The chain employs TRBV25-1 and TRBJ2-7, with 10 bases aligning to TRBD1. Germline V gene sequence: CDR1 MGHDK, CDR2 SYGVNS. CDR3 length: 15 amino acids. With 1 base clipped from V and 5 bases from J, the junction kept 5 bases outside the gene matches. The CDR3 protein is CASSESGTGDHEQYF. The CDR3 DNA is TGTGCCAGCAGTGAATCCGGGACAGGGGATCACGAGCAGTACTTC.

This chain links TRBV6-1 with TRBJ2-7; 11 nucleotides line up with TRBD2. Germline CDR1 reads MNHNS; CDR2 reads SASEGT. J gave up 5 bases and V 8 bases, and 8 bases lay outside the gene matches. The CDR3 sequence is 14 residues long. This CDR3 reads CASGDSGRADEQYF. The CDR3 DNA reads as TGTGCCAGCGGAGATAGCGGGAGGGCCGACGAGCAGTACTTC.

The gene calls are TRBV9 and TRBJ2-5, with 8 nucleotides matching TRBD2. Per germline, CDR1 SGDLS and CDR2 YYNGEE. The CDR3 extends over 21 amino acids. With 0 bases clipped from V and 0 bases from J, the junction kept 19 bases outside the gene matches. The CDR3 sequence is CASSVVGFERESDGDQETQYF. The CDR3, as DNA: TGTGCCAGCAGCGTAGTAGGGTTTGAGCGGGAGAGCGATGGGGACCAAGAGACCCAGTACTTC. Filled out from reference TRBV9 and TRBJ2-5, the complete variable domain reads DSGVTQTPKHLITATGQRVTLRCSPRSGDLSVYWYQQSLDQGLQFLIQYYNGEERAKGNILERFSAQQFPDLHSELNLSSLELGDSALYFCASSVVGFERESDGDQETQYFGPGTRLLVL.

In regard to this clone: The junction shows a germline mismatch at one end, possibly a read error. The rearrangement links TRBV7-7 to TRBJ2-5, with D maybe TRBD1 (5 bases). Germline CDR1 SSHAT, CDR2 FNYEAQ (reference sequence). The CDR3 runs 14 residues. The CDR3 sequence: CASSLEAGSETQYF. The CDR3 DNA is TGTGCTAGCAGCTTAGAGGCAGGGTCGGAGACCCAGTACTTC.

This clone occurred once. J is TRBJ1-4 and V is TRBV29-1; D not certain. This CDR3 has 14 amino acids. V lost 5 bases, J lost 0 bases, and 10 bases lay in between. Germline V gene sequence: CDR1 SQVTM, CDR2 ANQGSEA. The CDR3 sequence is CSVRPTATNEKLFF. For the CDR3, the DNA is TGCAGCGTTCGGCCGACGGCAACTAATGAAAAACTGTTTTTT.

This chain connects TRBV28 to TRBJ1-4, with a weak D call TRBD1 (5 bases). CDR1 and CDR2 from the germline V gene are MDHEN and SYDVKM. With 1 base removed from V and 7 bases from J, the gap between germline ends came to 16 bases. This CDR3 is built from 16 residues. The CDR3 loop is CASSLSEQGGGEKLFF. CDR3 coding DNA: TGTGCCAGCAGTTTATCCGAGCAGGGTGGGGGTGAAAAACTGTTTTTT.

The rearrangement links TRBV4-2 to TRBJ1-1; D not resolved. The CDR3 is made up of 17 amino acids. Germline loops: CDR1 LGHNA, CDR2 YNFKEQ. V lost 0 bases and J lost 4, with 18 bases in between. The CDR3 spells CASSQDSNSRGGTEAFF. CDR3 bases: TGTGCCAGCAGCCAAGATAGTAACAGCCGGGGAGGCACTGAAGCTTTCTTT.

The V gene is TRBV6-5, the J gene TRBJ1-1; D ambiguous. There are 13 residues in the CDR3. Deletions cut 2 bases from V and 4 bases from J, with 8 bases between. CDR1 and CDR2 (germline): MNHEY, SVGAGI. DNA for the CDR3: TGTGCCAGCAGTTACGTGGCCGGCACTGAAGCTTTCTTT. Encoded protein: CASSYVAGTEAFF.

The chain combines TRBV4-1 with TRBJ2-2; 11 bases line up with TRBD2. Per the germline V gene, CDR1 is MGHRA and CDR2 is YSYEKL. V shed 0 bases, J shed 2 bases, and the junction held 5 bases outside the gene matches. This CDR3 contains 18 residues. The DNA of the CDR3 is TGCGCCAGCAGCCAAGAATCGGGACTAGCGGCTAACACCGGGGAGCTGTTTTTT. Its protein product is CASSQESGLAANTGELFF.